The 21 T cell receptor beta chains presented below share a single source sample, sequenced in a study of T cell responses to AZD1222 COVID-19 vaccine. Assay used: immunoSEQ multiplex PCR; TCRdb lists only in-frame clones, some missing. The sample lists fewer than 120,000 clones, 70% to 90% seen once, with roughly 3% in the top ten. Sample: peripheral blood, taken on day 0 of AZD1222 vaccination. The receptors shown here come from an adult in good health.

The chain combines TRBV29-1 with TRBJ2-7, with TRBD1 matching over 8 bases. Trimming took 4 bases from V and 3 from J; bases not matched to a gene: 8. Per germline, CDR1 SQVTM and CDR2 ANQGSEA. The CDR3 is made up of 14 amino acids. The chain's CDR3 is CSVVGGQGLYEQYF. CDR3 in DNA: TGCAGCGTTGTAGGAGGACAGGGTCTCTACGAGCAGTACTTC.

The chain couples TRBV2 to TRBJ1-5, with 7 bases aligning to TRBD1. The CDR3 contains 13 residues. With V trimmed by 8 bases and J by 3 bases, 4 bases remained unmatched. Germline V gene lookup returns CDR1 SNHLY and CDR2 FYNNEI. The CDR3 region has the DNA TGTGCCAGCGGCACAGGGGACAATCAGCCCCAGCATTTT. Protein product: CASGTGDNQPQHF.

V usage is TRBV19 and J usage is TRBJ1-5, with D possibly TRBD1 on 6 matching bases. There are 14 residues in the CDR3. Trimming left V 3 bases short and J 4 bases short, with 10 bases between. Germline loops: CDR1 LNHDA, CDR2 SQIVND (reference sequence). The CDR3 region has the DNA TGTGCCAGTAGTATCGGACAGACAAATCAGCCCCAGCATTTT. This sequence encodes CASSIGQTNQPQHF. The entire variable domain, with the rest obtained from reference TRBV19 and TRBJ1-5, is as follows: DGGITQSPKYLFRKEGQNVTLSCEQNLNHDAMYWYRQDPGQGLRLIYYSQIVNDFQKGDIAEGYSVSREKKESFPLTVTSAQKNPTAFYLCASSIGQTNQPQHFGDGTRLSIL.

The chain links TRBV29-1 to TRBJ2-1; TRBD2 matches 13 bases. Per germline, CDR1 SQVTM and CDR2 ANQGSEA. V trimming: 7 bases; J trimming: 5 bases; junction bases outside the gene matches: 2. This CDR3 has 13 amino acids. CDR3 in amino acids: CSGGTSGNNEQFF. In nucleotides, the CDR3 is TGCAGCGGGGGGACTAGCGGGAACAATGAGCAGTTCTTC.

The rearrangement links TRBV6-1 to TRBJ1-2, with D perhaps TRBD1 (5 bases). The CDR3 sequence is 13 residues long. Trimming took off 3 bases at V and 7 bases at J, with 12 bases between the two ends. Germline-derived CDR1 and CDR2 are MNHNS and SASEGT. For the CDR3, the DNA is TGTGCCAGCAGTGAGCAGGGCCCTACTGGCTACACCTTC. It specifies CASSEQGPTGYTF.

This clone was counted a few times. Other DNA sequences in this specimen translate into the identical CDR3. The V and J genes are TRBV9 and TRBJ2-2; D gene uncertain. Germline-derived CDR1 and CDR2 are SGDLS and YYNGEE. Trimming pared 1 base from V and 5 bases from J, leaving 3 bases between. This CDR3 region has 12 residues. CDR3 sequence (DNA): TGTGCCAGCAGCGTAAGGACCGGGGAGCTGTTTTTT. This gives the protein CASSVRTGELFF. The full variable domain, rest sourced from reference TRBV9 and TRBJ2-2, is DSGVTQTPKHLITATGQRVTLRCSPRSGDLSVYWYQQSLDQGLQFLIQYYNGEERAKGNILERFSAQQFPDLHSELNLSSLELGDSALYFCASSVRTGELFFGEGSRLTVL.

J is TRBJ1-1 and V is TRBV4-2; 9 nucleotides match TRBD1. The germline V gene has CDR1 LGHNA and CDR2 YNFKEQ. This CDR3 has 14 residues. Trimming removed 4 bases from V and 6 bases from J; junction bases left unmatched: 6. The CDR3 nucleotides are TGTGCCAGCAGCCGACCGGGACAGGGCTCTGAAGCTTTCTTT. Amino acid sequence: CASSRPGQGSEAFF.

The V gene is TRBV4-1, the J gene TRBJ1-5; TRBD1 matches 7 bases. This CDR3 comprises 15 residues. With V trimmed by 4 bases and J by 4 bases, 7 bases remained unmatched. Germline loops: CDR1 MGHRA, CDR2 YSYEKL. The CDR3 sequence: CASSPITGANQPQHF. The CDR3 nucleotides are TGCGCCAGCAGCCCTATAACAGGGGCTAATCAGCCCCAGCATTTT.

The genes are TRBV10-3 and TRBJ2-1; 10 bases fit TRBD2. With 3 bases clipped from V and 4 bases from J, the junction kept 6 bases outside the gene matches. Germline CDR1 ENHRY, CDR2 SYGVKD. This CDR3 is built from 16 residues. The CDR3: CAISDSTSGAYNEQFF. The CDR3 DNA follows: TGTGCCATCAGTGACTCCACTAGCGGGGCTTACAATGAGCAGTTCTTC.

This chain joins TRBV5-6 and TRBJ2-5, with a possible D match to TRBD1 (5 bases). The CDR3 length is 12 residues. Germline CDR1 SGHDT, CDR2 YYEEEE. V dropped 3 bases and J dropped 10 bases, with 13 bases sitting between them. CDR3 in amino acids: CASSSLAGNQYF. CDR3 DNA: TGTGCCAGCAGCTCACTTGCAGGGAACCAGTACTTC.

The rearrangement links TRBV11-2 to TRBJ2-1, with TRBD1 matching over 8 bases. Germline lookup yields CDR1 SGHAT and CDR2 FQNNGV. V lost 5 bases to trimming and J lost 9 bases; unmatched junction nucleotides: 15. The CDR3 sequence is 16 residues long. The CDR3 spells CASSPRMPAGGAEQFF. The DNA for the CDR3 is TGTGCCAGCAGCCCCAGAATGCCCGCAGGGGGCGCTGAGCAGTTCTTC.

This chain uses TRBV10-3 with TRBJ1-1, with D hard to call. The V gene lost 6 bases and the J gene lost 1 base, with 12 bases spanning the gap. Germline CDR1 reads ENHRY; CDR2 reads SYGVKD. There are 14 residues in the CDR3. CDR3 loop: CAIREDGQNTEAFF. In DNA, the CDR3 is TGTGCCATCAGAGAGGACGGGCAGAACACTGAAGCTTTCTTT.

The CDR3 DNA reads TGTGCCAGCAGCCCCCCGGGACTAGCGTTAGAGACCCAGTACTTC. Translation: CASSPPGLALETQYF. The chain joins TRBV7-2 to TRBJ2-5; 10 bases fit TRBD2. This CDR3 is built from 15 residues. V shed 5 bases, J shed 4 bases, and the junction held 7 bases outside the gene matches. The germline gives CDR1 SGHTA, CDR2 FQGNSA. Full variable domain (missing parts from reference TRBV7-2 and TRBJ2-5): GAGVSQSPSNKVTEKGKDVELRCDPISGHTALYWYRQSLGQGLEFLIYFQGNSAPDKSGLPSDRFSAERTGGSVSTLTIQRTQQEDSAVYLCASSPPGLALETQYFGPGTRLLVL.

In nucleotides, the CDR3 is TGTGCCAGCAGCCTGAGAGCGGGGGGCTACACTGAAGCTTTCTTT. Protein product: CASSLRAGGYTEAFF. The chain links TRBV9 to TRBJ1-1; perhaps TRBD1 as D (6 bases). Germline assignment: CDR1 SGDLS and CDR2 YYNGEE. CDR3 size: 15 residues. The V end lost 4 bases, the J end lost 3 bases, and 16 bases lay between the germline ends.

V usage is TRBV19 and J usage is TRBJ1-1; D is ambiguous. Germline-derived CDR1 and CDR2 are LNHDA and SQIVND (reference sequence). Trimming left V 5 bases short and J 0 bases short, with 13 bases between. The CDR3 has 15 amino acids. In DNA, the CDR3 is TGTGCCAGTAGTTCTAGGAACACCCTGAACACTGAAGCTTTCTTT. Protein: CASSSRNTLNTEAFF.

The CDR3 reads CASSYGTSSYNEQFF. As DNA, the CDR3 is TGTGCCAGCAGCTATGGGACAAGCTCCTACAATGAGCAGTTCTTC. V usage is TRBV7-9 and J usage is TRBJ2-1; a possible D gene is TRBD1 (6 bases). V lost 4 bases and J lost 0, with 10 bases in between. The CDR3 runs to 15 residues. Germline V gene sequence: CDR1 SEHNR, CDR2 FQNEAQ (reference sequence).

The sample holds a few counts of this clone. The CDR3 nucleotides read TGTGCCAGCAGCGTAGGGCGGTCCACGGAGACCCAGTACTTC. The encoded protein is CASSVGRSTETQYF. The chain combines TRBV9 with TRBJ2-5; no clear D gene. The germline V gene has CDR1 SGDLS and CDR2 YYNGEE. The CDR3 length is 14 residues. Trimming left V 0 bases short and J 5 bases short, with 11 bases between.

The chain has TRBV7-2 and TRBJ2-7, with a tentative D call TRBD1 (6 bases). The CDR3 covers 15 residues. Between the trimmed V and J ends, which lost 5 bases and 3 bases, there was a span of 17 bases. Germline loops: CDR1 SGHTA, CDR2 FQGNSA. CDR3 nucleotides: TGTGCCAGCAGCCCAGACAAGGGGGTTTTCTACGAGCAGTACTTC. Its protein is CASSPDKGVFYEQYF.

V and J are TRBV7-9 and TRBJ1-2; D remains unclear. V gave up 5 bases and J gave up 4 bases, with 17 bases separating them. In germline, CDR1 is SEHNR, CDR2 FQNEAQ (reference sequence). This CDR3 region has 15 residues. CDR3 amino acids: CASSRGTAIVYGYTF. CDR3 nucleotides: TGTGCCAGCAGCCGCGGAACAGCGATAGTCTATGGCTACACCTTC.

V and J are TRBV27 and TRBJ2-7, with a tentative D call TRBD1 (5 bases). The CDR3 consists of 15 residues. V was cut by 2 bases and J by 4 bases, with 15 bases left in between. Germline CDR1 is MNHEY and CDR2 is SMNVEV (reference sequence). CDR3 DNA: TGTGCCAGCAGTTTAATATCCACAGGAGAGTACGAGCAGTACTTC. It encodes CASSLISTGEYEQYF.

The chain uses TRBV19 and TRBJ2-1; 8 bases agree with TRBD1. Germline assignment: CDR1 LNHDA and CDR2 SQIVND (reference sequence). V shed 2 bases, J shed 6 bases, and the junction held 6 bases outside the gene matches. CDR3 length equals 15 residues. CDR3 protein: CASSIPSDRGNEQFF. DNA of the CDR3: TGTGCCAGTAGTATACCCTCAGACAGGGGCAATGAGCAGTTCTTC.